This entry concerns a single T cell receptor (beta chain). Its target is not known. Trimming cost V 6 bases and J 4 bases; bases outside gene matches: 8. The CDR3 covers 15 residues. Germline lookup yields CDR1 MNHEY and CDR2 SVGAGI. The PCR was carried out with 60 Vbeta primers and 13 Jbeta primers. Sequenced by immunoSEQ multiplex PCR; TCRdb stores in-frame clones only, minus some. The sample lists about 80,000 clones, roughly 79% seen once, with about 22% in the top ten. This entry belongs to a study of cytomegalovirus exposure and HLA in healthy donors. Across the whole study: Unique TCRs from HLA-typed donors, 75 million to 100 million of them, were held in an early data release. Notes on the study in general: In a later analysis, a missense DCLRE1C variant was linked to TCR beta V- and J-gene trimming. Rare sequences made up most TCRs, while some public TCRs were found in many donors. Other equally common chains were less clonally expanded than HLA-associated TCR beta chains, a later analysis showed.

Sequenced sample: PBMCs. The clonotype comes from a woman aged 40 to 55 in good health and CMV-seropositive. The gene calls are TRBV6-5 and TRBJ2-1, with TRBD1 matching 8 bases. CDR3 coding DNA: TGTGCCAGCAGAACAACAGGGGGGTTTTACAATGAGCAGTTCTTC. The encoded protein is CASRTTGGFYNEQFF.